A single sample is the source of the 28 T cell receptor beta chains below, sequenced in a study of graft-versus-host responses after intestinal transplantation. The repertoire was sequenced with immunoSEQ multiplex PCR; TCRdb's copy has only in-frame clones and lacks some. The profile shows nearly 100,000 clones, 80% to 95% of them singletons. This specimen consisted of PBMCs, obtained roughly 450 days after intestinal transplant. These receptors came from a human patient who received an intestinal transplant, so some T cells may come from the graft donor.

This chain uses TRBV2 with TRBJ1-6; 10 nucleotides align to TRBD1. Germline loops: CDR1 SNHLY, CDR2 FYNNEI. V shed 4 bases and J 7 bases; nucleotides not matched to a gene: 1. This CDR3 is 14 amino acids long. As DNA, the CDR3 is TGTGCCAGCAGTGTGGGACAGGGGAATTCACCCCTCCACTTT. Protein sequence: CASSVGQGNSPLHF.

The chain joins TRBV6-5 to TRBJ1-5; weak D call: TRBD1 (6 bases). Looked up from germline, CDR1 is MNHEY and CDR2 is SVGAGI. Trimming cost V 0 bases and J 7 bases, with 13 bases left between them. The CDR3 has 15 residues. The CDR3 reads CASSYSGGGGQPQHF. For the CDR3, the DNA is TGTGCCAGCAGTTACTCAGGAGGCGGGGGCCAGCCCCAGCATTTT.

The chain has TRBV5-1 and TRBJ1-2; 8 bases align to TRBD1. Per germline, CDR1 SGHRS and CDR2 YFSETQ. This CDR3 spans 15 amino acids. Germline trimming cut 4 bases from V and 3 bases from J; bases unmatched to any gene: 8. For the CDR3, the DNA is TGCGCCAGCAGCCCGAGGACAGGGCTAGACTATGGCTACACCTTC. It codes for CASSPRTGLDYGYTF.

The chain joins TRBV6-5 to TRBJ1-5; no reliable D call. Germline-derived CDR1 and CDR2 are MNHEY and SVGAGI. The CDR3 contains 14 residues. V lost 2 bases to trimming and J lost 7 bases, with 12 bases between them. CDR3: CASSYVGKKQPQHF. The CDR3 bases are TGTGCCAGCAGTTACGTGGGGAAGAAGCAGCCCCAGCATTTT.

The CDR3 bases are TGTGCCACCAGCAGAGTAGCTTGGACCCATGAAAAACTGTTTTTT. This translates into CATSRVAWTHEKLFF. The chain joins TRBV15 to TRBJ1-4, with no clear D. Germline assignment: CDR1 LNHNV and CDR2 YYDKDF (reference sequence). The ends were cut back, 1 base at V and 6 bases at J, with 12 bases in the middle. This CDR3 is 15 amino acids long. Supplemented by reference TRBV15 and TRBJ1-4, the full variable domain reads DAMVIQNPRYQVTQFGKPVTLSCSQTLNHNVMYWYQQKSSQAPKLLFHYYDKDFNNEADTPDNFQSRRPNTSFCFLDIRSPGLGDTAMYLCATSRVAWTHEKLFFGSGTQLSVL.

The rearrangement joins TRBV19 to TRBJ1-5, with D perhaps TRBD1 (6 bases). This CDR3 is 14 amino acids long. CDR1 is LNHDA, CDR2 SQIVND, per germline (reference sequence). Trimming cost V 7 bases and J 3 bases, with 13 bases left between them. The CDR3 nucleotides read TGTGCCAGTACCGGGACAAGAATCAATCAGCCCCAGCATTTT. Its translation: CASTGTRINQPQHF.

V gene TRBV6-1 combines with J gene TRBJ2-7; D not certain. There are 11 residues in the CDR3. Germline values: CDR1 MNHNS, CDR2 SASEGT. V was clipped by 5 bases and J by 2 bases, with 4 bases between them. DNA of the CDR3: TGTGCCAGCAGTTCGACCTACGAGCAGTACTTC. Translated, it gives CASSSTYEQYF.

On this clone itself: At the DNA level, this CDR3 is encoded by other sequences in the same sample as well. This chain links TRBV19 with TRBJ1-1; possibly TRBD1 for D (5 bases). The germline V gene encodes CDR1 LNHDA and CDR2 SQIVND (reference sequence). This CDR3 region has 13 residues. Trimming took off 6 bases at V and 1 base at J, with 9 bases between the two ends. The CDR3 loop reads CASSLRENTEAFF. CDR3 nucleotide sequence: TGTGCCAGTAGCCTCAGGGAGAACACTGAAGCTTTCTTT.

The rearrangement links TRBV5-1 to TRBJ1-3, with D uncertain. Germline CDR1 SGHRS, CDR2 YFSETQ. The ends were cut back, 3 bases at V and 3 bases at J, with 7 bases in the middle. The CDR3 totals 13 residues. The CDR3 region has the DNA TGCGCCAGCAGCTCCTCGAATGGAAACACCATATATTTT. It encodes CASSSSNGNTIYF.

This clone was detected once. Here the CDR3 omits its conserved ending phenylalanine or tryptophan, so a read error is the likely source. The J gene is TRBJ2-7, the V gene TRBV5-4, with 8 bases aligning to TRBD2. V was clipped by 3 bases and J by 1 base; unmatched bases: 0. CDR3 length: 13 amino acids. Germline CDR1 SGHNT, CDR2 YYREEE (reference sequence). As DNA, the CDR3 is TGTGCCAGCAGCTCGGGAGGGTCCTACGAGCAGTACCTC. Protein: CASSSGGSYEQYL.

The chain joins TRBV5-1 to TRBJ2-3; TRBD2 aligns across 7 bases. Germline CDR1 reads SGHRS; CDR2 reads YFSETQ. CDR3 length: 16 amino acids. The J segment lost 0 bases and the V segment lost 1 base, leaving 5 bases of the junction unmatched. Written as DNA, the CDR3 is TGCGCCAGCAGCTTGTCCCGGGGGGTTAGCACAGATACGCAGTATTTT. Translated: CASSLSRGVSTDTQYF.

For the CDR3, the DNA is TGTGCCAGCAGTGAGAAGCAGGACACCGGGGAGCTGTTTTTT. It is translated as CASSEKQDTGELFF. This rearrangement joins TRBV6-4 to TRBJ2-2; D uncertain. Trimming stripped 3 bases from V and 3 bases from J, with 8 bases between. Germline V gives CDR1 MRHNA, CDR2 SNTAGT. This CDR3 region has 14 residues.

V and J are TRBV6-5 and TRBJ2-7; D gene ambiguous. This CDR3 region has 13 residues. The germline V gene encodes CDR1 MNHEY and CDR2 SVGAGI. The V gene lost 2 bases and the J gene lost 2 bases, with 7 bases spanning the gap. This chain's CDR3 is CASSYVATYEQYF. DNA of the CDR3: TGTGCCAGCAGTTACGTGGCGACCTACGAGCAGTACTTC.

With regard to this clone: The same CDR3 arises from other DNA sequences in this sample as well. This chain joins TRBV6-5 and TRBJ2-7; TRBD1 is a possible D gene (6 bases). V lost 2 bases and J 2 bases, leaving 13 bases between the germline ends. This CDR3 has 15 residues. The germline gives CDR1 MNHEY, CDR2 SVGAGI. As DNA, the CDR3 is TGTGCCAGCAGTTACAGTGGCAGGGGCCCCTACGAGCAGTACTTC. The encoded protein is CASSYSGRGPYEQYF.

J is TRBJ1-6 and V is TRBV19; D is unresolved. This CDR3 region has 13 residues. The V gene lost 1 base and the J gene lost 7 bases, with 5 bases spanning the gap. CDR1 is LNHDA and CDR2 is SQIVND in the germline V gene (reference sequence). This chain's CDR3 is CASSIARNSPLHF. The CDR3 region has the DNA TGTGCCAGTAGTATAGCGCGGAATTCACCCCTCCACTTT.

This chain connects TRBV5-4 to TRBJ2-1; 9 bases fit TRBD2. This CDR3 spans 18 amino acids. Germline V gene sequence: CDR1 SGHNT, CDR2 YYREEE (reference sequence). V lost 6 bases, J lost 5 bases, and 18 bases stayed unmatched. CDR3 residues: CASNGDQSGGRIHNEQFF. CDR3 coding DNA: TGTGCCAGCAACGGAGATCAAAGCGGGGGGAGAATCCACAATGAGCAGTTCTTC. The full variable domain, completed using reference TRBV5-4 and TRBJ2-1, is ETGVTQSPTHLIKTRGQQVTLRCSSQSGHNTVSWYQQALGQGPQFIFQYYREEENGRGNFPPRFSGLQFPNYSSELNVNALELDDSALYLCASNGDQSGGRIHNEQFFGPGTRLTVL.

The V and J genes are TRBV13 and TRBJ1-1; D uncertain. The germline V gene encodes CDR1 PRHDT and CDR2 FYEKMQ (reference sequence). Between the trimmed V and J ends, which lost 2 bases and 8 bases, there was a span of 15 bases. There are 14 residues in the CDR3. CDR3 in DNA: TGTGCCAGCAGCTTATATCAATGGGAAGGCGAAGCTTTCTTT. Translating gives CASSLYQWEGEAFF. Combining the CDR3 with reference TRBV13 and TRBJ1-1 gives the whole variable domain AAGVIQSPRHLIKEKRETATLKCYPIPRHDTVYWYQQGPGQDPQFLISFYEKMQSDKGSIPDRFSAQQFSDYHSELNMSSLELGDSALYFCASSLYQWEGEAFFGQGTRLTVV.

The chain has TRBV10-2 and TRBJ1-5, with no clear D. The V and J ends lost 7 bases and 0 bases respectively, with 13 bases between them. Germline CDR1 WSHSY, CDR2 SAAADI. The CDR3 is 15 amino acids. For the CDR3, the DNA is TGCGCCAGCACCTCCGGGCGGAGTAGCAATCAGCCCCAGCATTTT. Protein product: CASTSGRSSNQPQHF.

J is TRBJ2-3 and V is TRBV10-3; the match to TRBD2 covers 13 bases. The CDR3 loop spans 16 amino acids. Trimming took 6 bases from V and 6 from J; bases not matched to a gene: 9. Germline V gene sequence: CDR1 ENHRY, CDR2 SYGVKD. CDR3 in amino acids: CAISPTSGGASDTQYF. CDR3 nucleotides: TGTGCCATCAGCCCTACTAGCGGGGGGGCTTCGGATACGCAGTATTTT.

On this clone itself: The germline gene is not matched at one end of the junction; a read error may be the cause. V gene TRBV10-1 combines with J gene TRBJ2-7; D gene ambiguous. Germline CDR1 is WNHNN and CDR2 is SYGVQD (reference sequence). The CDR3 extends over 11 amino acids. The CDR3 is CASIEVYEQYF. The CDR3 bases are TGCGCCAGCATTGAGGTCTACGAGCAGTACTTC.

The chain has TRBV13 and TRBJ2-3; TRBD1 is a possible D gene (6 bases). V was cut by 4 bases and J by 5 bases, with 10 bases left in between. The germline CDR1 and CDR2 sequences are PRHDT and FYEKMQ (reference sequence). The CDR3 is 13 amino acids. Here the CDR3 DNA reads TGTGCCAGCAGCTCCGACAGGTTAGATACGCAGTATTTT. Translation gives CASSSDRLDTQYF.

The chain has TRBV6-5 and TRBJ1-2; a weak D match, TRBD1 (6 bases). The CDR3 length is 14 residues. Trimming removed 3 bases at V and 2 bases at J, with 10 bases between. Germline loops: CDR1 MNHEY, CDR2 SVGAGI. The CDR3 reads CASSYVGANYGYTF. The CDR3 DNA reads as TGTGCCAGCAGTTATGTGGGGGCAAACTATGGCTACACCTTC.

The gene calls are TRBV7-9 and TRBJ1-1; perhaps TRBD1 as D (6 bases). The ends were cut back, 4 bases at V and 8 bases at J, with 8 bases in the middle. This CDR3 comprises 11 residues. Germline CDR1 and CDR2: SEHNR and FQNEAQ (reference sequence). CDR3 nucleotide sequence: TGTGCCAGCAGCTACGACAGGGAAGCTTTCTTT. Protein: CASSYDREAFF.

The chain couples TRBV10-2 to TRBJ2-1, with D tentatively TRBD2 (6 bases). V lost 8 bases to trimming and J lost 9 bases, with 17 bases between them. Germline CDR1 WSHSY, CDR2 SAAADI. The CDR3 loop spans 13 amino acids. The DNA for the CDR3 is TGCGCCAGCTTCAGGTCTAGCGTTGGTGAGCAGTTCTTC. Translation gives CASFRSSVGEQFF.

This chain links TRBV29-1 with TRBJ2-7; D is unresolved. Trimming removed 7 bases from V and 3 bases from J, with 13 bases in between. The germline CDR1 and CDR2 sequences are SQVTM and ANQGSEA. The CDR3 covers 12 residues. Here the CDR3 reads CSARTGRYEQYF. CDR3 coding DNA: TGCAGCGCCCGGACCGGTCGCTACGAGCAGTACTTC.

The chain has TRBV5-1 and TRBJ1-1; D possibly corresponds to TRBD1 (6 bases). The CDR3 covers 13 residues. V gave up 3 bases and J gave up 5 bases, with 11 bases separating them. The germline V gene has CDR1 SGHRS and CDR2 YFSETQ. CDR3: CASSSGAGTEAFF. CDR3 in DNA: TGCGCCAGCAGCTCAGGGGCAGGGACTGAAGCTTTCTTT.

The chain uses TRBV2 and TRBJ1-2; D may be TRBD1 (5 bases). CDR1 and CDR2 from the germline V gene are SNHLY and FYNNEI. The CDR3 runs to 15 residues. V shed 7 bases and J shed 4 bases, with 19 bases lying between them. The CDR3 reads CASNPDNGVFYGYTF. The CDR3 DNA reads as TGTGCCAGCAACCCGGACAACGGTGTCTTCTATGGCTACACCTTC.

The chain has TRBV2 and TRBJ1-1, with D possibly matching TRBD1 (6 bases). Per the germline V gene, CDR1 is SNHLY and CDR2 is FYNNEI. The CDR3 covers 14 residues. Trimming removed 8 bases at V and 3 bases at J, with 16 bases between. CDR3 DNA sequence: TGTGCCAGCTCAGCGGAAGGGGGTGACACTGAAGCTTTCTTT. Amino acids: CASSAEGGDTEAFF.